This T cell receptor (beta chain) was recovered during a study of beta chain features in type 1 diabetes. Details on this clone: Its antigen is as yet unknown.

Trimming took 6 bases from V and 2 from J, leaving 21 bases between them. The V gene's germline CDR1 is SGHRS and CDR2 YFSETQ. The CDR3 has 16 amino acids. Broader study findings: Moderate yet significant TCRB CDR3 shortening was seen in Type 1 diabetes patients in all four CD4+ subsets.

The authors reverse transcribed all of the isolated RNA, so sequencing captured expressed TCRB transcripts. The assay was immunoSEQ multiplex PCR, and TCRdb's table has in-frame clones only and misses some. The data contain a few hundred thousand clones, roughly 25% of them singletons. The TCR comes from a woman in her thirties with type 1 diabetes. Material: naive CD4+ T cells from blood. This sequence joins TRBV5-1 and TRBJ2-7; D might be TRBD1 (5 bases). CDR3 protein: CASNSIPGLPTYEQYF. The CDR3 nucleotides are TGCGCCAGCAACTCAATCCCAGGGCTACCCACCTACGAGCAGTACTTC.